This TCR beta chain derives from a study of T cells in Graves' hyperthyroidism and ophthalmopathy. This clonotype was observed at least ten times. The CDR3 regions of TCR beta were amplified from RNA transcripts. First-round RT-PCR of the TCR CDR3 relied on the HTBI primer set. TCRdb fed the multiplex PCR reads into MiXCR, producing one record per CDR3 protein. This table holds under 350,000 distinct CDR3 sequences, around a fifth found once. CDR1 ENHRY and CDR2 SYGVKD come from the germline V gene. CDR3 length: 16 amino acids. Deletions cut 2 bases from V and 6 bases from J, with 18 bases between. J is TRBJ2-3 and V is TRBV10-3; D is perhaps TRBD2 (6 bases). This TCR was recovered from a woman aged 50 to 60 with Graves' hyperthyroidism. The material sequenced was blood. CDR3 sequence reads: CAISEKQRQGGDTQYF. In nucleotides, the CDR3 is TGTGCCATCAGTGAGAAACAGAGGCAAGGAGGGGATACGCAGTATTTT.